The rows below give T cell receptor beta chains drawn from one sample of a study of T cells in Graves' hyperthyroidism and ophthalmopathy. Each CDR3 protein gets one entry after TCRdb re-called the multiplex PCR reads with MiXCR. The sample lists hundreds of thousands of distinct CDR3 sequences, roughly 15% seen once, with under 15% in the top ten. Sequencing was carried out using blood. The receptors originated from a woman in her 50s with Graves' ophthalmopathy. Both conserved end residues are part of each CDR3. The D gene is left open where the match is weak. Clone size is not always given. Where it is, it says once, few, many or a class for expanded clones.

clone_size j_call v_call d_call cdr3_nt cdr3_aa
- TRBJ1-1 TRBV6-2/TRBV6-3 - TGTGCCAGCACTTATCCAGGGAGGGACACTGAAGCTTTCTTT CASTYPGRDTEAFF
many TRBJ2-1 TRBV11-2 - TGTGCCAGCAGACACCTAGGGGGGGCGCTGAGGAATGAGCAGTTCTTC CASRHLGGALRNEQFF
- TRBJ2-2 TRBV6-1 TRBD1 TGTGCCAGCAGAGGACCCGGGACAGGGAACACCGGGGAGCTGTTTTTT CASRGPGTGNTGELFF
- TRBJ2-7 TRBV11-2 TRBD1 TGTGCCAGCAGCCCTGCCCAGGGGGTGAGGGAGCAGTACTTC CASSPAQGVREQYF
many TRBJ2-2 TRBV30 - TGTGCCTGGAGTGTACGGAACACCGGGGAGCTGTTTTTT CAWSVRNTGELFF
many TRBJ2-1 TRBV19 - TGTGCCAGTAGTATCGATTACAATGAGCAGTTCTTC CASSIDYNEQFF
many TRBJ2-1 TRBV7-9 TRBD2 TGTGCCAGCAGCTTAGCGACCCTAGCGGGAGCGGGTGAGCAGTTCTTC CASSLATLAGAGEQFF
- TRBJ2-7 TRBV29-1 - TGCAGCGTTGTTGTCAGGGGTACCTACGAGCAGTACTTC CSVVVRGTYEQYF
many TRBJ2-5 TRBV24-1 TRBD2 TGTGCCACCAGTGATTGGGGCGGGAGGAGAGAGACCCAGTACTTC CATSDWGGRRETQYF
- TRBJ2-2 TRBV7-3 - TGTGCCAGCAGAAAGGGACAGAACACCGGGGAGCTGTTTTTT CASRKGQNTGELFF
- TRBJ2-2 TRBV18 TRBD2 TGTGCCAGCTCAGCCCTCCTAGCGGAGGCAAACACCGGGGAGCTGTTTTTT CASSALLAEANTGELFF
many TRBJ2-7 TRBV7-2 TRBD2 TGTGCCAGCAGCATAGGACTAGCGGGAGGAAAATACGAGCAGTACTTC CASSIGLAGGKYEQYF
- TRBJ1-5 TRBV24-1 - TGTGCCACCAGTAAGGGGGATAATCAGCCCCAGCATTTT CATSKGDNQPQHF
many TRBJ2-2 TRBV19 - TGTGCCAGTAGTATAAGTGGGGCAGGCACCGGGGAGCTGTTTTTT CASSISGAGTGELFF
many TRBJ1-6 TRBV28 TRBD1 TGTGCCAGCAGGGGGACAGGGAGGTCTAATTCACCCCTCCACTTT CASRGTGRSNSPLHF
many TRBJ2-1 TRBV2 - TGTGCCAGCAGTGCGGTAGAGCAGTTCTTC CASSAVEQFF
many TRBJ1-5 TRBV5-6 TRBD1 TGTGCCAGCAGCCTATCAGGACAGGGGTACAGTCATAGCAATCAGCCCCAGCATTTT CASSLSGQGYSHSNQPQHF
- TRBJ2-2 TRBV5-6 - TGTGCCAGCAGCTTCAGTTACCTCGGGGAGCTGTTTTTT CASSFSYLGELFF
many TRBJ2-7 TRBV28 - TGTGCCAGCAGTTTATTTTTGGCCGAGCAGTACTTC CASSLFLAEQYF
few TRBJ1-5 TRBV6-2/TRBV6-3 - TGTGCCAGCAGTTCCTTAAGTGATCAGCCCCAGCATTTT CASSSLSDQPQHF
- TRBJ2-3 TRBV20-1 TRBD2 TGCAGTGCTAGTTTAGGGAGGGCAGATACGCAGTATTTT CSASLGRADTQYF
many TRBJ2-1 TRBV7-2 - TGTGCCAGCAGCTCCACTGGGGCACGGGAGCAGTTCTTC CASSSTGAREQFF
- TRBJ2-4 TRBV14 TRBD1 TGTGCCAGCAGCTTAAGACAGGGCCCTCTAGGAAACATTCAGTACTTC CASSLRQGPLGNIQYF
many TRBJ2-1 TRBV20-1 - TGCAGTGCCACTAGGGATGAGCAGTTCTTC CSATRDEQFF
- TRBJ1-1 TRBV27 - TGTGCCAGCAGTTTGTCGATTCAGGGTACCATGAACACTGAAGCTTTCTTT CASSLSIQGTMNTEAFF